These T cell receptor beta chains were read from a single sample in a study of identical twins. TCRdb redid the calling of the 5' RACE reads with MiXCR, one entry per CDR3 protein. The sample includes 550,000 to 800,000 distinct CDR3 sequences, less than 9% of them seen just once. The data were also submitted as part of a second study, on yellow fever vaccine responses in identical twins.

Sample: PBMCs. The receptors originated from a young woman in good health. The CDR3 runs from the conserved cysteine through the conserved F or W. The D gene is left open where the match is weak. Size values are once, few and many counts, or a class for expanded clones, and some rows have none.

>few|14|TRBJ2-7|TRBV12-3/TRBV12-4|.
TGTGCCAGCAGTCAGACCGGGACACCCTACGAGCAGTACTTC
CASSQTGTPYEQYF
>many|14|TRBJ1-2|TRBV12-3/TRBV12-4|.
TGTGCCAGCACCACCCCGGAACTCTCCTATGGCTACACCTTC
CASTTPELSYGYTF
>few|13|TRBJ1-1|TRBV7-9|.
TGTGCCAGCAGCTTAGCTGGGGGGCCTCTTGCTTTCTTT
CASSLAGGPLAFF
>.|14|TRBJ2-1|TRBV28|TRBD2
TGTGCCAGCACTCCAATAGCGGGAGTCAATGAGCAGTTCTTC
CASTPIAGVNEQFF
>many|13|TRBJ2-5|TRBV5-1|.
TGCGCCAGCACCGGGGAAAATAAAGAGACCCAGTACTTC
CASTGENKETQYF
>.|13|TRBJ2-1|TRBV24-1|.
TGTGCCACCAGTGATTCGTGGTACAATGAGCAGTTCTTC
CATSDSWYNEQFF
>few|13|TRBJ2-7|TRBV12-3/TRBV12-4|.
TGTGCCAGCAGAGGGGAAGGACCCTACGAGCAGTACTTC
CASRGEGPYEQYF
>many|15|TRBJ2-7|TRBV7-9|.
TGTGCCAGCAGCTTGAAGGAGATTAAGTCTTACGAGCAGTACTTC
CASSLKEIKSYEQYF
>few|17|TRBJ1-5|TRBV20-1|TRBD1
TGCAGTGCTAGCCGGGACAGGGAGGGGCAAGGCAATCAGCCCCAGCATTTT
CSASRDREGQGNQPQHF
>many|13|TRBJ1-5|TRBV28|.
TGTGCCAGCATCCGACAGGGCAATCAGCCCCAGCATTTT
CASIRQGNQPQHF
>few|16|TRBJ2-1|TRBV27|TRBD1
TGTGCCAGCAGTGCCGCCGGGACAGGGGGCTTTAATGAGCAGTTCTTC
CASSAAGTGGFNEQFF
>.|14|TRBJ2-3|TRBV10-3|TRBD2
TGTGCCATCACCGGACTAGGCCACACAGATACGCAGTATTTT
CAITGLGHTDTQYF
>.|15|TRBJ1-4|TRBV7-9|TRBD1
TGTGCCAGCAGCCCGCTGACAGGGGGTGAAGAAAAACTGTTTTTT
CASSPLTGGEEKLFF
>few|14|TRBJ1-5|TRBV5-6|.
TGTGCCAGCAGCTTGAGGGAGAATCATCAGCCCCAGCATTTT
CASSLRENHQPQHF
>.|14|TRBJ2-6|TRBV5-1|.
TGCGCCAGCACCCCGGTCTCTGGGGCCAACGTCCTGACTTTC
CASTPVSGANVLTF
>many|16|TRBJ2-7|TRBV27|TRBD1
TGTGCCAGCAGTACGACCGGGACAGGGGGCACCTACGAGCAGTACTTC
CASSTTGTGGTYEQYF
>few|13|TRBJ2-5|TRBV3-1|.
TGTGCCAGCAGCCTTCCCGCGCCGGAGACCCAGTACTTC
CASSLPAPETQYF
>many|15|TRBJ2-1|TRBV5-1|TRBD2
TGCGCCAGCAGCTTGGGAGGTGGCGGGGGAGATGAGCAGTTCTTC
CASSLGGGGGDEQFF
>many|15|TRBJ2-1|TRBV12-3/TRBV12-4|TRBD1
TGTGCCAGCAGCATGGGACAGGGGGCCTACAATGAGCAGTTCTTC
CASSMGQGAYNEQFF
>few|16|TRBJ2-3|TRBV20-1|TRBD2
TGCAGTGCTAGACTACCGACTAGCCCCAGGGCAGATACGCAGTATTTT
CSARLPTSPRADTQYF
>many|10|TRBJ1-1|TRBV29-1|.
TGCAGCGTTCAGTGGGAAGAAGCTTTCTTT
CSVQWEEAFF
>.|17|TRBJ1-1|TRBV5-6|.
TGTGCCAGCAGCTTGTTGGGGGTGGAACGGATGAACACTGAAGCTTTCTTT
CASSLLGVERMNTEAFF
>.|15|TRBJ2-1|TRBV5-5|.
TGTGCCAGCGGATCCAGGGGCCTAATGGGGGATGAGCAGTTCTTC
CASGSRGLMGDEQFF
>few|13|TRBJ2-1|TRBV6-4|.
TGTGCCAGCAGTGAGGAGTTGGGCAATGAGCAGTTCTTC
CASSEELGNEQFF
>many|17|TRBJ1-4|TRBV6-1|TRBD1
TGTGCCAGCAGTCGACAGGGTCTGAGGTCAACTAATGAAAAACTGTTTTTT
CASSRQGLRSTNEKLFF
>once|17|TRBJ2-2|TRBV5-1|.
TGCGCCAGCAGCTTCCCCCTTAGGGGGACGAACACCGGGGAGCTGTTTTTT
CASSFPLRGTNTGELFF
>many|16|TRBJ2-3|TRBV6-4|TRBD2
TGTGCCAGCAGTGACGGGAGCGGGGGGGCCACAGATACGCAGTATTTT
CASSDGSGGATDTQYF
>many|14|TRBJ1-1|TRBV29-1|TRBD1
TGCAGCGTCGGACGGACAGGGGGTGGCACTGAAGCTTTCTTT
CSVGRTGGGTEAFF
>.|15|TRBJ2-5|TRBV12-3/TRBV12-4|TRBD2
TGTGCCAGCAGTTTACGTAGCGGGGGGCCGGAGACCCAGTACTTC
CASSLRSGGPETQYF
>many|16|TRBJ1-1|TRBV2|TRBD1
TGTGCCAGCAGTGAAGCGCTTGCCGGGCAGGGGGCTTTCGCTTTCTTT
CASSEALAGQGAFAFF
>few|14|TRBJ2-1|TRBV3-1|TRBD2
TGTGCCAGCAGCCAGGGACTAGCCCACAATGAGCAGTTCTTC
CASSQGLAHNEQFF
>.|16|TRBJ2-3|TRBV3-1|TRBD2
TGTGCCAGCAGCCAAGGACTAGCGGGAACCACAGATACGCAGTATTTT
CASSQGLAGTTDTQYF
>few|13|TRBJ2-3|TRBV18|.
TGTGCCAGCTCACCGTCAATCACAGATACGCAGTATTTT
CASSPSITDTQYF
>many|15|TRBJ2-5|TRBV12-3/TRBV12-4|TRBD1
TGTGCCAGCAGCACGGGGACAGGGCACCAAGAGACCCAGTACTTC
CASSTGTGHQETQYF
>.|15|TRBJ2-1|TRBV18|.
TGTGCCAGCTCACCATACTTAGCGGACTACAATGAGCAGTTCTTC
CASSPYLADYNEQFF
>.|18|TRBJ1-5|TRBV3-1|.
TGTACCTTCAGCCGCTATAACAGGGTATCGGATAGCAATCAGCCCCAGCATTTT
CTFSRYNRVSDSNQPQHF
>many|15|TRBJ1-5|TRBV6-5|.
TGTGCCAGCAGTTACTCGCGGGGTTTAGGTCAGCCCCAGCATTTT
CASSYSRGLGQPQHF
>few|15|TRBJ2-7|TRBV28|TRBD2
TGTGCCAGCAGTTTGGGCGGAGCGGGAGGCTACGAGCAGTACTTC
CASSLGGAGGYEQYF
>.|15|TRBJ2-1|TRBV9|TRBD2
TGTGCCAGCAGCGTAGACGGGGGGAAATACAATGAGCAGTTCTTC
CASSVDGGKYNEQFF